These 3 T cell receptor beta chains were sequenced from one sample in a study of T cell responses to AZD1222 COVID-19 vaccine. Repertoires were generated with immunoSEQ multiplex PCR, while TCRdb's copy carries only in-frame clones and drops some. The sample includes over 130,000 clones, approximately 90% of them seen just once. The source material was peripheral blood, sampled 28 days after the second AZD1222 dose. These receptors came from an adult who received the AZD1222 COVID-19 vaccine.

The chain links TRBV4-1 to TRBJ1-1, with 10 bases lining up with TRBD1. Per germline, CDR1 MGHRA and CDR2 YSYEKL. The junction had 19 bases not matched to a gene; V was cut back by 3 bases and J by 6 bases. The CDR3 consists of 19 residues. Here the CDR3 reads CASSHPGQGKRGVSAEAFF. CDR3 nucleotides: TGCGCCAGCAGCCACCCGGGACAGGGGAAACGGGGCGTGAGCGCTGAAGCTTTCTTT.

V gene TRBV3-1 (or the pseudogene TRBV3-2) combines with J gene TRBJ1-4; 9 nucleotides line up with TRBD1. The J segment lost 8 bases and the V segment lost 4 bases, leaving 5 bases of the junction unmatched. Germline V gene data show CDR1 as LGHDT and CDR2 as YNNKEL (reference sequence). The CDR3 loop spans 14 amino acids. Written as DNA, the CDR3 is TGTGCCAGCAGCCTACGGACAGGGGTCGAAAAACTGTTTTTT. This translates into CASSLRTGVEKLFF.

This clone is categorized as medium-sized. This chain uses TRBV7-9 with TRBJ1-1, with unresolved D. The V and J ends lost 1 base and 8 bases respectively, with 8 bases between them. The CDR3 sequence is 12 residues long. Germline values: CDR1 SEHNR, CDR2 FQNEAQ (reference sequence). For the CDR3, the DNA is TGTGCCAGCAGCTTAGGCGGGCAGGAAGCTTTCTTT. This gives the protein CASSLGGQEAFF. Based on the CDR3 plus reference TRBV7-9 and TRBJ1-1, the full variable domain is DTGVSQNPRHKITKRGQNVTFRCDPISEHNRLYWYRQTLGQGPEFLTYFQNEAQLEKSRLLSDRFSAERPKGSFSTLEIQRTEQGDSAMYLCASSLGGQEAFFGQGTRLTVV.